This TCR beta chain was identified during a study of cytomegalovirus exposure and HLA in healthy donors. Study information: Genotyping of some 390 donors showed that around 85% belonged to the Caucasian-associated ancestry cluster. Findings and limits, study-wide: Association with HLA alleles at 0.05 false discovery rate was found for 16,951 TCR beta sequences in a later analysis.

The PCR was carried out with 60 Vbeta primers and 13 Jbeta primers. Original methodology: Unique TCR beta chains numbered 80 million to 95 million in a later analysis, with some 9.9 million shared. Method: immunoSEQ multiplex PCR; TCRdb's copy keeps in-frame clones and lacks some. V and J calls and clone size are given by that table; D and trimming were obtained from the DNA. This sample has over 150,000 clones, with approximately 77% found just once. This CDR3 is built from 18 residues. Trimming shortened V by 5 bases and J by 1 base, and 23 bases separated the two germline ends. CDR1 is SEHNR and CDR2 is FQNEAQ in the germline V gene (reference sequence). A word on this clone: Its antigen remains unknown.

The receptor comes from a man aged 18 to 30 in good health and CMV-seronegative. The chain recombines TRBV7-9 with TRBJ1-1; D may be TRBD1 (6 bases). Sequencing was done on a sample of PBMCs. CDR3 in amino acids: CASSVNHRQDLANTEAFF. For the CDR3, the DNA is TGTGCCAGCAGCGTCAATCATAGACAGGACTTGGCGAACACTGAAGCTTTCTTT.